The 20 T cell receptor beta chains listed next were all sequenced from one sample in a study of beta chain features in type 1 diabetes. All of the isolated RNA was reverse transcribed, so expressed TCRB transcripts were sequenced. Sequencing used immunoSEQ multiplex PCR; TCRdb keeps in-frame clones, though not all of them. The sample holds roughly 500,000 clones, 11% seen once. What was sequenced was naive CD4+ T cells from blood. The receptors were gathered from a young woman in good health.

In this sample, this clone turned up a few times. CDR3 sequence: CSAQEDLGYGYTF. CDR3 in DNA: TGCAGCGCCCAGGAAGATCTAGGGTATGGCTACACCTTC. The chain has TRBV29-1 and TRBJ1-2; D is uncertain. CDR3 length: 13 residues. Germline CDR1 SQVTM, CDR2 ANQGSEA. V lost 7 bases and J lost 5, with 17 bases in between. Filled out from reference TRBV29-1 and TRBJ1-2, the complete variable domain reads SAVISQKPSRDICQRGTSLTIQCQVDSQVTMMFWYRQQPGQSLTLIATANQGSEATYESGFVIDKFPISRPNLTFSTLTVSNMSPEDSSIYLCSAQEDLGYGYTFGSGTRLTVV.

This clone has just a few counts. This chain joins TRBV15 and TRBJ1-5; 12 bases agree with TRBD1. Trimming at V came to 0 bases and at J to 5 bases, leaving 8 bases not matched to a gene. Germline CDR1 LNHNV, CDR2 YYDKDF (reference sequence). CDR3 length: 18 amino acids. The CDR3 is CATSRDMGQGAVYQPQHF. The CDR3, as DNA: TGTGCCACCAGCAGAGATATGGGACAGGGGGCGGTGTATCAGCCCCAGCATTTT.

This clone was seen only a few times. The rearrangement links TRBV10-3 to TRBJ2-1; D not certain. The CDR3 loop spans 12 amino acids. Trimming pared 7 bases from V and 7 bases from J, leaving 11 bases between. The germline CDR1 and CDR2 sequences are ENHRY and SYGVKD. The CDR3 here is CAIIPELNEQFF. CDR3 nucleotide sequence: TGTGCCATCATTCCGGAGTTGAATGAGCAGTTCTTC.

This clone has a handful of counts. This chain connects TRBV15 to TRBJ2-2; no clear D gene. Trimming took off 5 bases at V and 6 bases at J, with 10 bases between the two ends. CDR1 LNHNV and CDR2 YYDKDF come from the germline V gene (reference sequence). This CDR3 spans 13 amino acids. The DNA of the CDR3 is TGTGCCACCAGCCAAGTAGTTGCCGGGGAGCTGTTTTTT. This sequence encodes CATSQVVAGELFF.

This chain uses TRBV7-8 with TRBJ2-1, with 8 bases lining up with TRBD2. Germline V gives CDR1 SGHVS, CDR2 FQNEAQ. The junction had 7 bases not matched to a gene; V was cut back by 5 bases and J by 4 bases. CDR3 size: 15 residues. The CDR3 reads CASSQELAGYNEQFF. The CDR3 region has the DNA TGTGCCAGCAGCCAAGAGCTAGCGGGTTACAATGAGCAGTTCTTC.

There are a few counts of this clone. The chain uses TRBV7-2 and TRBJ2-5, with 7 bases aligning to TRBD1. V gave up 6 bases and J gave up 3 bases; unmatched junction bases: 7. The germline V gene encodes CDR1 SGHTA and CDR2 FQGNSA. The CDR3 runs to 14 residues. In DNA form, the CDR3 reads TGTGCCAGCAGGAAAACAGGGGCCGAAGAGACCCAGTACTTC. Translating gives CASRKTGAEETQYF.

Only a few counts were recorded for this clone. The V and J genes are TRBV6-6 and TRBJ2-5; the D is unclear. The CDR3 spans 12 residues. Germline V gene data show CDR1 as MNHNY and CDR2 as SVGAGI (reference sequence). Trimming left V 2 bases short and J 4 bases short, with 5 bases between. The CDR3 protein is CASSYTPETQYF. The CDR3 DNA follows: TGTGCCAGCAGTTACACGCCAGAGACCCAGTACTTC.

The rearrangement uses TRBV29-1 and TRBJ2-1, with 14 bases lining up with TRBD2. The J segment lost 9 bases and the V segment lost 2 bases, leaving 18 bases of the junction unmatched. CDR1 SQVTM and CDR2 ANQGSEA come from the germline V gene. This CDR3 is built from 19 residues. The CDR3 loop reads CSVESGEGLAGVSLGEQFF. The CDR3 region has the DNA TGCAGCGTTGAAAGCGGGGAGGGACTAGCGGGAGTGTCCCTCGGTGAGCAGTTCTTC.

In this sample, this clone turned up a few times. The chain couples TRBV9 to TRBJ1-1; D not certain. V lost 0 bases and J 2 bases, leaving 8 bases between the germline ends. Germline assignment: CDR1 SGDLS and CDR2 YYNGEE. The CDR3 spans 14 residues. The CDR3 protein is CASSVAPPNTEAFF. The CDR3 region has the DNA TGTGCCAGCAGCGTAGCCCCCCCCAACACTGAAGCTTTCTTT.

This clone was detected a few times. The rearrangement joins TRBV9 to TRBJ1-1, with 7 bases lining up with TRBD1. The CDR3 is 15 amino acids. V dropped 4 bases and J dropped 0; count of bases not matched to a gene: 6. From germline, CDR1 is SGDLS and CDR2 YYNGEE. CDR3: CASSPLTGMNTEAFF. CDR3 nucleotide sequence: TGTGCCAGCAGCCCCCTGACAGGGATGAACACTGAAGCTTTCTTT.

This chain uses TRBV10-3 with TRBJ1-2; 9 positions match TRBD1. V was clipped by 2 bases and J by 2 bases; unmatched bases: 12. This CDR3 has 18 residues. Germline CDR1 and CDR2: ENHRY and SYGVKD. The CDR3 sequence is CAISEPKPSGTGNYGYTF. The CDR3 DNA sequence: TGTGCCATCAGTGAGCCGAAGCCCTCCGGGACAGGGAACTATGGCTACACCTTC.

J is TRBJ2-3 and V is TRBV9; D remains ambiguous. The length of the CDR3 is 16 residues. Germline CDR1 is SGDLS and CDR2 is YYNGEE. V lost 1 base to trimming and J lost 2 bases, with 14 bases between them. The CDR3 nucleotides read TGTGCCAGCAGCGTATCGCCTAACAGTTACACAGATACGCAGTATTTT. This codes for CASSVSPNSYTDTQYF.

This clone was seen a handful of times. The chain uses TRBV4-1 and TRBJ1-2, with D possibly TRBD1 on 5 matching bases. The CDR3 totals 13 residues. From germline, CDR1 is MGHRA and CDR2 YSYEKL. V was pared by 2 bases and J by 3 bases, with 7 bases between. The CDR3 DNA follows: TGCGCCAGCAGCCAACAGGGCGACTATGGCTACACCTTC. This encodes CASSQQGDYGYTF.

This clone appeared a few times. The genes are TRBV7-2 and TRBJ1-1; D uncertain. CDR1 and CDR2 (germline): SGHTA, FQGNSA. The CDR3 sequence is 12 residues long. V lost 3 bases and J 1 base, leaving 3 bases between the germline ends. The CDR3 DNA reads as TGTGCCAGCAGCTTCACGAACACTGAAGCTTTCTTT. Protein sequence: CASSFTNTEAFF.

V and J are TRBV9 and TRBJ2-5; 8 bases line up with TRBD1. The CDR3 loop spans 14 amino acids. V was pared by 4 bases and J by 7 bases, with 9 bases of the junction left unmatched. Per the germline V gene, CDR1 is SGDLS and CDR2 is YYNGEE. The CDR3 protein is CASSSRTGTGTQYF. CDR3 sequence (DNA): TGTGCCAGCAGCTCACGGACAGGGACCGGGACCCAGTACTTC.

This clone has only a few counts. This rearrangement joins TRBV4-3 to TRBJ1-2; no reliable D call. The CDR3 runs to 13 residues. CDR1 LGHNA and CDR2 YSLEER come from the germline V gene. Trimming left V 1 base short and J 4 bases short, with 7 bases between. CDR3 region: CASSQVRSYGYTF. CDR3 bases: TGCGCCAGCAGCCAAGTTCGAAGCTATGGCTACACCTTC.

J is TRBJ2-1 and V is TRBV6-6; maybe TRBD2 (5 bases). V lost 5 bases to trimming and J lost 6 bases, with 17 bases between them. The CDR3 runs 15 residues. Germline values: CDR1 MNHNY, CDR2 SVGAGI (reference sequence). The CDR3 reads CASSPVRVGLNEQFF. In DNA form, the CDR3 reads TGTGCCAGCAGTCCTGTGAGGGTTGGCCTCAATGAGCAGTTCTTC.

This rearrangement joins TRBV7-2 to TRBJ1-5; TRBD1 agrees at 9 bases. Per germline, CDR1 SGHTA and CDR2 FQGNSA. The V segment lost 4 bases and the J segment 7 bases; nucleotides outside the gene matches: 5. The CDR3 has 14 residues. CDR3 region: CASSSGQGRQPQHF. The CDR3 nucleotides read TGTGCCAGCAGCTCGGGACAGGGCCGACAGCCCCAGCATTTT.

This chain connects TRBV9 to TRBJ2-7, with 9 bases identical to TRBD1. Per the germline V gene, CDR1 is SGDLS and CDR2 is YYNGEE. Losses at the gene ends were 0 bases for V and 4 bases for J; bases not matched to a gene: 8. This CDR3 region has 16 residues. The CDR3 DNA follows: TGTGCCAGCAGCGTAGGAATCTCGGGACAGGGTTACGAGCAGTACTTC. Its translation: CASSVGISGQGYEQYF.

The CDR3 loop is CASSLGVEETQYF. The DNA of the CDR3 is TGTGCCAGCAGCTTAGGGGTGGAAGAGACCCAGTACTTC. The rearrangement joins TRBV11-3 to TRBJ2-5; D unclear. The CDR3 totals 13 residues. V was cut by 1 base and J by 3 bases, with 6 bases left in between. Germline CDR1 reads SGHNT; CDR2 reads YENEEA.